This T cell receptor (beta chain) appears in the sequencing data of a study of tumor-infiltrating lymphocytes in oesophageal squamous cell carcinoma. TCRdb fed the PCR reads into MiXCR, producing one record per CDR3 protein. The profile shows about 20,000 distinct CDR3 sequences, around two fifths of them singletons. This clonotype was recorded many times. The CDR3 has 14 amino acids. V lost 6 bases and J lost 2, with 15 bases in between. Germline V gene lookup returns CDR1 SGHKS and CDR2 YYEKEE (reference sequence). The TCR sequence derives from a male donor with esophageal squamous cell carcinoma. V usage is TRBV5-5 and J usage is TRBJ2-7, with unresolved D. Sequences were obtained from esophageal tumor tissue. Here the CDR3 reads CASTYSAGAYEQYF. The CDR3 nucleotides are TGTGCCAGCACCTACTCGGCCGGAGCCTACGAGCAGTACTTC.